This T cell receptor beta chain is drawn from a study of molecular identifiers for immune sequencing clone quantification. Findings of the study overall: Same-barcode identical TCR molecules could make highly expanded clones look smaller than they are.

This clonotype was found many times. Antigen: not known. Sorted cell numbers of roughly 18,000 to 1,000,000, with 10%, 30% or 50% RNA, served as input for naive CD8 libraries. Naive CD8 T cell sorting was performed on the CD8+CD4-CCR7+CD45RA+ phenotype. CDR3 length equals 14 residues. Looked up from germline, CDR1 is MNHEY and CDR2 is SVGEGT. V was clipped by 2 bases and J by 5 bases, with 12 bases between them. TCRdb fed the PCR reads into MiXCR, producing one record per CDR3 protein. The sample lists around 20,000 distinct CDR3 sequences; approximately 17% were seen once. This rearrangement joins TRBV6-2 or TRBV6-3 to TRBJ1-1; D perhaps matches TRBD1 (6 bases). The receptor's source is a human donor in good health. Some libraries in this study had Jurkat cell RNA spiked in. Sample: naive CD8+ T cells from blood, with Jurkat cell RNA spiked in. The subset denotes: FACS-sorted CD8+CD4-CCR7+CD45RA+ naive T cells. CDR3 region: CASSYRGAQTEAFF. The CDR3 DNA reads TGTGCCAGCAGTTACCGGGGGGCGCAAACTGAAGCTTTCTTT.